This TCR beta chain comes out of a study of OX40 agonist ivuxolimab in advanced cancers. The wider study: Ivuxolimab doses were 0.01, 0.1, 0.3, 1.5, 3 or 10 mg/kg every 2 weeks.

Data came from immunoSEQ multiplex PCR; TCRdb stores just in-frame clones and leaves some out. This sample has about 18,000 clones, with 65% to 80% found just once. Peripheral blood came from all dose cohorts at three timepoints. Study results and caveats: Clonal expansion by week 6 occurred in CD4+ and CD8+ blood T cells (at 0.1 to 3.0 mg/kg).

With respect to this clone: What it binds is unknown.

The CDR3 contains 12 residues. CDR1 is MDHEN, CDR2 SYDVKM, per germline. Trimming shortened V by 11 bases and J by 7 bases, and 12 bases separated the two germline ends. The sequenced sample was CD4+ or CD8+ T cells sorted from blood, obtained in a trial of the OX40 agonist ivuxolimab. This clonotype originated in an adult with an advanced solid tumor such as melanoma, head and neck, liver or kidney cancer. This chain connects TRBV28 to TRBJ1-6, with D perhaps TRBD1 (5 bases). In nucleotides, the CDR3 is TGTGCCGTAGGCAGGGCCAATTCACCCCTCCACTTT. Translating it yields CAVGRANSPLHF.